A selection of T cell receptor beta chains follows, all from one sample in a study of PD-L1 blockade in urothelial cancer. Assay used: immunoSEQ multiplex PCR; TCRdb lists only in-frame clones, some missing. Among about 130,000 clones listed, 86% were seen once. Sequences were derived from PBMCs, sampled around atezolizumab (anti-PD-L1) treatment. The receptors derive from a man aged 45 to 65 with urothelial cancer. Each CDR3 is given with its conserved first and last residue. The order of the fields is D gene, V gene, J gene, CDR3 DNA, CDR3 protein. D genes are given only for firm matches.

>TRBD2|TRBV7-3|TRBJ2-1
TGTGCCAGCAGCCCGGGACTAGCGGGACGAGGAGGGCAGTTCTTC
CASSPGLAGRGGQFF
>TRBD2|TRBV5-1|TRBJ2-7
TGCGCCAGCAGCTTGATAGCGGGATCCTCCTACGAGCAGTACTTC
CASSLIAGSSYEQYF
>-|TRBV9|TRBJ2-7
TGTGCCAGCAGCGTAGCTGAGAGGGTAGGCACCTACGAGCAGTACTTC
CASSVAERVGTYEQYF
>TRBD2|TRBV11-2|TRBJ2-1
TGTGCCAGCAGCCTGAGACTAGCGGGTGTTTACAATGAGCAGTTCTTC
CASSLRLAGVYNEQFF
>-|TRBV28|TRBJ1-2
TGTGCCAGCAGTGGGCCCGGGACTCCCGTAAACTATGGCTACACCTTC
CASSGPGTPVNYGYTF
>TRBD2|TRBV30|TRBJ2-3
TGTGCCTGGAGTTCCTGGAGGACTAGCGGGAAAGAGGATACGCAGTATTTT
CAWSSWRTSGKEDTQYF
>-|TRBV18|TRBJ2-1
TGTGCCAGCTCACCTGAAGCTTACAATGAGCAGTTCTTC
CASSPEAYNEQFF
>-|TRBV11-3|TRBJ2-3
TGTGCCAGCAGCTTAGTTGCCTACGGCACAGATACGCAGTATTTT
CASSLVAYGTDTQYF
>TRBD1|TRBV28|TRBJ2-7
TGTGCCAGCAGACAGACAGGGAGCTTGACCTACGAGCAGTACTTC
CASRQTGSLTYEQYF
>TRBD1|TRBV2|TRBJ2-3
TGTGCCAGCAGCCCGGGACAGTTTTCCACAGATACGCAGTATTTT
CASSPGQFSTDTQYF
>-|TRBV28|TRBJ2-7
TGTGCCAGCAGTACCCAACATACCTACGAGCAGTACTTC
CASSTQHTYEQYF
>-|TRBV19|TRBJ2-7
TGTGCCAGTAGTATCCCCGGGGACGAGCAGTACTTC
CASSIPGDEQYF
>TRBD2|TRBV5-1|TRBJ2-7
TGCGCCAGCAGCTTGGCTCCGGGAGGGCCCTACGAGCAGTACTTC
CASSLAPGGPYEQYF
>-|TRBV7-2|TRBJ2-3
TGTGCCAGCAGCTTATCGATAAGAGGTGGCACAGATACGCAGTATTTT
CASSLSIRGGTDTQYF